A selection of T cell receptor beta chains follows, all from one sample in a study of technical replicates of blood from a few donors. Profiled with immunoSEQ multiplex PCR; TCRdb holds only in-frame clones, not every one. Among more than 65,000 clones listed, around 90% were seen once. Sequenced input: T cells isolated from PBMCs. The receptors stem from a human donor in good health. Both conserved end residues are part of each CDR3. D genes are given only for firm matches. Clone sizes are given selectively: once, few, many, or a class where the clone is expanded.

v_call	d_call	j_call	clone_size	cdr3_aa	cdr3_nt
TRBV9	-	TRBJ1-3	-	CASSVVEGPGNTIYF	TGTGCCAGCAGCGTAGTGGAGGGCCCTGGAAACACCATATATTTT
TRBV28	-	TRBJ2-3	-	CASSALDTQYF	TGTGCCAGCAGTGCACTAGACACGCAGTATTTT
TRBV29-1	-	TRBJ1-1	-	CTGGTGREMGSEAFF	TGCACCGGAGGGACCGGGAGAGAAATGGGCTCTGAAGCTTTCTTT
TRBV30	-	TRBJ1-2	-	CAWSVGDGYTF	TGTGCCTGGAGTGTAGGGGATGGCTACACCTTC
TRBV30	TRBD2	TRBJ2-5	-	CAWSLPLAGKKETQYF	TGTGCCTGGAGTCTACCCCTAGCGGGAAAGAAAGAGACCCAGTACTTC
TRBV6-1	TRBD2	TRBJ2-1	-	CASRTSGRYEQFF	TGTGCCAGTCGGACTAGCGGGAGGTATGAGCAGTTCTTC
TRBV6-1	TRBD1	TRBJ1-5	-	CASSKRTGEGQPQHF	TGTGCCAGCAGTAAAAGGACAGGGGAGGGTCAGCCCCAGCATTTT
TRBV11-2	TRBD1	TRBJ2-7	-	CASSLDPGQYYEQYF	TGTGCCAGCAGCTTAGATCCGGGACAGTACTACGAGCAGTACTTC
TRBV4-3	TRBD2	TRBJ2-2	-	CASSQDGGLAGTGELFF	TGCGCCAGCAGCCAAGACGGGGGACTAGCGGGAACCGGGGAGCTGTTTTTT
TRBV9	-	TRBJ2-7	-	CASAGEVSYEQYF	TGTGCCAGCGCTGGGGAGGTCTCCTACGAGCAGTACTTC
TRBV21-1	-	TRBJ1-1	-	CASRTEGDSAENTEAFF	TGTGCCAGCAGGACTGAGGGGGACAGTGCCGAGAACACTGAAGCTTTCTTT
TRBV6-1	-	TRBJ1-3	once	CASSEGGGNTIYF	TGTGCCAGCAGTGAAGGAGGGGGAAACACCATATATTTT
TRBV7-2	-	TRBJ1-2	-	CASSSLYGYTF	TGTGCCAGCAGCTCTCTCTATGGCTACACCTTC
TRBV27	TRBD2	TRBJ2-1	-	CASSGTSAAREQFF	TGTGCCAGCTCTGGGACTAGCGCCGCCCGGGAGCAGTTCTTC
TRBV7-6	TRBD1	TRBJ2-2	-	CASSLGQGISGELFF	TGTGCCAGCAGCTTGGGACAGGGGATCTCCGGGGAGCTGTTTTTT
TRBV4-2	TRBD2	TRBJ2-7	-	CASSQETSGSYEQYF	TGTGCCAGCAGCCAAGAGACTAGCGGCTCCTACGAGCAGTACTTC
TRBV28	-	TRBJ2-5	-	CASSGGHAETQYF	TGTGCCAGCAGTGGGGGACATGCGGAGACCCAGTACTTC
TRBV6-5	-	TRBJ1-1	once	CASSSGAEAFF	TGTGCCAGCAGTTCCGGAGCTGAAGCTTTCTTT
TRBV5-1	-	TRBJ2-3	few	CASISGSRTITDTQYF	TGCGCCAGCATTTCAGGGAGCAGGACTATCACAGATACGCAGTATTTT
TRBV15	TRBD2	TRBJ2-7	-	CATSRVWHASGRIPSYEQYF	TGTGCCACCAGCAGAGTGTGGCACGCTAGCGGGAGAATCCCCTCCTACGAGCAGTACTTC
TRBV4-3	-	TRBJ2-1	-	CASRTLVSANNSSYNEQFF	TGCGCCAGCAGAACGTTGGTTAGCGCAAACAATAGCTCCTACAATGAGCAGTTCTTC
TRBV4-2	TRBD2	TRBJ2-2	-	CASSQGLLATTGELFF	TGTGCCAGCAGCCAGGGGTTACTAGCGACCACCGGGGAGCTGTTTTTT
TRBV6-1	-	TRBJ1-1	-	CASSMTDQAEAFF	TGTGCCAGCAGTATGACAGATCAGGCTGAAGCTTTCTTT
TRBV4-1	-	TRBJ2-3	-	CASSRTGLPAQYF	TGCGCCAGCAGCCGGACGGGACTCCCCGCGCAGTATTTT
TRBV7-9	-	TRBJ1-4	once	CASSPRRGGENEKLFF	TGTGCCAGCAGCCCCCGCCGCGGGGGGGAAAATGAAAAACTGTTTTTT
TRBV7-2	TRBD2	TRBJ2-3	-	CASSQTSGAADTQYF	TGTGCCAGCAGCCAGACTAGCGGCGCTGCAGATACGCAGTATTTT
TRBV7-8	-	TRBJ2-7	-	CASAGGTATYEQYF	TGTGCCAGCGCAGGGGGGACCGCGACCTACGAGCAGTACTTC
TRBV6-6	TRBD2	TRBJ2-1	-	CASRARGTSGYNEQFF	TGTGCCAGCAGAGCAAGAGGGACTAGCGGGTACAATGAGCAGTTCTTC
TRBV5-1	-	TRBJ2-2	-	CASSAGLSIRSNTGELFF	TGCGCCAGCAGCGCCGGGTTATCCATCCGATCGAACACCGGGGAGCTGTTTTTT
TRBV27	-	TRBJ2-7	-	CASRLRFLRSEQYF	TGTGCCAGCAGGTTGCGTTTCTTACGTAGCGAGCAGTACTTC
TRBV19	TRBD1	TRBJ2-1	-	CASGRDRGDYNEQFF	TGTGCCAGTGGCAGAGACAGGGGAGACTACAATGAGCAGTTCTTC
TRBV9	-	TRBJ2-5	-	CASSGGFSLVETQYF	TGTGCCAGCAGCGGAGGGTTCTCCCTAGTTGAGACCCAGTACTTC
TRBV9	-	TRBJ2-7	-	CASSAQGSSYEQYF	TGTGCCAGCAGCGCACAGGGCTCTTCCTACGAGCAGTACTTC
TRBV21-1	-	TRBJ2-5	-	CASSKRAGEETQYF	TGTGCCAGCAGCAAAAGGGCGGGAGAAGAGACCCAGTACTTC